This entry features one TCR beta chain sequence. Its antigen is still unknown. Per-base qualities were not stored, and no clone one base away is much larger. The germline ends are 14 bases apart after V is trimmed by 6 bases and J by 0 bases. In the germline V gene, CDR1 corresponds to SGHTA and CDR2 to FQGNSA. Including cysteine and phenylalanine, the CDR3 has 15 amino acids. The read is trimmed to its CDR3 DNA, 45 bases read in frame from base 1. The sample originates from a study of blood T cell repertoires in COVID-19 (dated by TCRdb to 2020 to 2021). Turning to the overall study: Collaborator samples came from the United States, Italy and Spain and covered acute and convalescent phases of COVID-19. The prospective study material was composed of cDNA or gDNA derived from T cells, B-cell-depleted T cells, or PBMCs. The dataset comprised deeply sampled blood TCRbeta repertoires from subjects exposed to, actively infected with, or recovered from COVID-19. A freely available public database, intended as a resource for researchers studying the immune response to SARS-CoV-2, is where the repertoires were released. Samples were obtained from the ongoing ImmuneRACE study (first 160 participants) and from over 1,000 subjects provided by 6 global collaborators. Nearly every sample came with metadata listing a de-identified subject ID, COVID-19 status, age in years and sex. HLA class I and class II types, where available, came from metadata supplied by the sample provider rather than from assay-based typing. General findings and caveats noted by the study authors: The amount of clinical and demographic metadata varied by source and participant and was provided uncurated.

TCRbeta CDR3 regions were amplified from genomic DNA by means of the immunoSEQ Assay, a bias-controlled multiplex PCR. The original methods were these. Nucleated cell counts per sample were estimated from amplification of reference gene primers within the assay. Sequence reads were collapsed and filtered to measure the absolute abundance of every unique TCRbeta CDR3 rearrangement. For each sample, productive Simpson clonality was calculated as the square root of Simpson's diversity index over productive rearrangements. The clones in this table, taken by TCRdb from immuneACCESS, are in-frame only. Not every clone is retained; where verified, under half of the shortfall comes from an unresolved V gene, and the cause of the rest is unknown. Clonal size and the V and J genes are those of that table, whereas D and trimming came from the DNA. The sample table records about 170,000 clones; 83% of these occur just once. Together, the top ten hold about 2% of the sample.

The collaborating institutions used their own protocols to collect whole blood in K2EDTA tubes. For TCRbeta analysis, collaborators shipped samples in one of three forms: frozen whole blood, isolated PBMCs, or DNA extracted from either of those sample types. The sequence joins TRBV7-2 to TRBJ1-1; 6 matching bases give a weak D call of TRBD1. Material: peripheral blood. This sequence originates from a woman aged 80 or over with acute or convalescent COVID-19. CDR3 protein: CASSIATGLNTEAFF. The sequenced DNA: TGTGCCAGCAGTATAGCGACAGGTTTGAACACTGAAGCTTTCTTT.